The 6 T cell receptor beta chains given below trace back to one sample, sequenced in a study of blood T cell repertoires in COVID-19. The table came from immunoSEQ multiplex PCR; TCRdb's copy has only in-frame clones and leaves some out. The table includes 120,000 to 150,000 clones, 60% to 85% detected once. Sequenced material: peripheral blood. These receptor sequences come from a man over 45 with acute or convalescent COVID-19.

This sequence joins TRBV9 and TRBJ1-6; D gene ambiguous. This CDR3 has 14 amino acids. Germline V gene sequence: CDR1 SGDLS, CDR2 YYNGEE. V dropped 7 bases and J dropped 4 bases, with 12 bases sitting between them. CDR3: CASQGVGYNSPLHF. The CDR3 nucleotides read TGTGCCAGCCAAGGAGTAGGTTATAATTCACCCCTCCACTTT.

V and J are TRBV28 and TRBJ2-3, with TRBD1 matching over 7 bases. Germline lookup yields CDR1 MDHEN and CDR2 SYDVKM. The CDR3 has 17 amino acids. Trimming took 6 bases from V and 9 from J; bases not matched to a gene: 21. CDR3 region: CASSPYSWLQGTDTQYF. The CDR3 region has the DNA TGTGCCAGCAGCCCTTATTCTTGGCTACAGGGGACGGACACGCAGTATTTT.

The rearrangement uses TRBV7-2 and TRBJ1-2; D is unresolved. Germline assignment: CDR1 SGHTA and CDR2 FQGNSA. Trimming shortened V by 4 bases and J by 4 bases, and 13 bases separated the two germline ends. The CDR3 extends over 14 amino acids. This CDR3 is CASSSEWASYGYTF. CDR3 coding DNA: TGTGCCAGCAGCTCCGAATGGGCGAGCTATGGCTACACCTTC.

The J gene is TRBJ2-1, the V gene TRBV5-5; 11 bases line up with TRBD2. CDR3 length: 18 amino acids. CDR1 is SGHKS and CDR2 is YYEKEE in the germline V gene (reference sequence). The junction had 9 bases not matched to a gene; V was cut back by 4 bases and J by 0 bases. CDR3 nucleotides: TGTGCCAGCAGCGCTCACGGGACTAGCGGCAACTCCTACAATGAGCAGTTCTTC. Residues: CASSAHGTSGNSYNEQFF.

The rearrangement links TRBV11-2 to TRBJ2-7, with TRBD1 identical over 7 bases. The J segment lost 1 base and the V segment lost 5 bases, leaving 5 bases of the junction unmatched. The CDR3 consists of 14 residues. Germline V gene lookup returns CDR1 SGHAT and CDR2 FQNNGV. The CDR3 reads CASSPRGQSYEQYV. The CDR3 DNA follows: TGTGCCAGCAGCCCTAGGGGACAGTCCTACGAGCAGTACGTC.

This rearrangement joins TRBV19 to TRBJ1-4; D is perhaps TRBD1 (5 bases). Germline CDR1 and CDR2: LNHDA and SQIVND (reference sequence). Trimming cost V 7 bases and J 8 bases, with 14 bases left between them. The CDR3 contains 13 residues. The CDR3 coding sequence is TGTGCCAGTAACCGGGGGATGGGAGAAAAACTGTTTTTT. Translation gives CASNRGMGEKLFF.